This TCR beta chain was sequenced during a study of Graves' ophthalmopathy and Graves' hyperthyroidism. The TCR beta CDR3 regions underwent amplification from RNA transcripts. HTBI primers served in a first-round RT-PCR, which a second-round multiplex PCR followed. TCRdb re-derived calls from the multiplex PCR reads in MiXCR, one entry per CDR3 protein. The sample carries roughly 400,000 distinct CDR3 sequences, about 18% recorded once. Orbital computed tomography, together with clinical symptoms, serum thyroxine, TRAb and thyroid ultrasound, was used for diagnosis. A volume of approximately 10 ml of fresh peripheral blood supplied the PBMCs. Broader study findings: A model built from 13 signatures distinguished ophthalmopathy from stable hyperthyroidism with roughly 85% sensitivity and approximately 80% specificity.

This clonotype was counted at least ten times. Its target is not known. The sequence was collected from an adult woman with stable Graves' hyperthyroidism. The sequenced sample was peripheral blood.

The CDR3 reads CAWSASLRSNQPQHF. Written as DNA, the CDR3 is TGTGCCTGGAGCGCCAGTCTCAGGAGCAATCAGCCCCAGCATTTT. V and J are TRBV30 and TRBJ1-5; D gene uncertain. The CDR3 has 15 residues. The germline V gene has CDR1 GTSNPN and CDR2 SVGIG (reference sequence). V lost 3 bases to trimming and J lost 1 base, with 13 bases between them.